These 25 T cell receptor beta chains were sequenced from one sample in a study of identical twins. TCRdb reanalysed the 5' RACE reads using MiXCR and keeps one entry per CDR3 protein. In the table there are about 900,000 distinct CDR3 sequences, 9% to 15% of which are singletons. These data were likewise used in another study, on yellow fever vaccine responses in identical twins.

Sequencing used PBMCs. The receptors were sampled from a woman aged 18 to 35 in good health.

In DNA form, the CDR3 reads TGTGCCAGCAGTGGGGACAAACAAGAGACCCAGTACTTC. Its protein is CASSGDKQETQYF. The chain is built from TRBV2 and TRBJ2-5; D is possibly TRBD1 (6 bases). The CDR3 totals 13 residues. Germline-derived CDR1 and CDR2 are SNHLY and FYNNEI. Trimming removed 4 bases at V and 2 bases at J, with 8 bases between.

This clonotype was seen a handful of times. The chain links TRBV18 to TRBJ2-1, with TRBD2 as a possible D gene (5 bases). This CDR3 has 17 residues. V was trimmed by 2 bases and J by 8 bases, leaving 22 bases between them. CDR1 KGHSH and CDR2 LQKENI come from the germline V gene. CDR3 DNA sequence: TGTGCCAGCTCACCAAACCCCGTACGGGGATCTCACCATGAGCAGTTCTTC. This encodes CASSPNPVRGSHHEQFF.

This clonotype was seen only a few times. The CDR3 protein is CASSLFGQGANEKLFF. The CDR3 nucleotides are TGCGCCAGCAGCTTGTTCGGACAGGGAGCTAATGAAAAACTGTTTTTT. V usage is TRBV5-1 and J usage is TRBJ1-4, with 8 bases fitting TRBD1. The germline CDR1 and CDR2 sequences are SGHRS and YFSETQ. The CDR3 loop spans 16 amino acids. Losses at the gene ends were 1 base for V and 3 bases for J; bases not matched to a gene: 5.

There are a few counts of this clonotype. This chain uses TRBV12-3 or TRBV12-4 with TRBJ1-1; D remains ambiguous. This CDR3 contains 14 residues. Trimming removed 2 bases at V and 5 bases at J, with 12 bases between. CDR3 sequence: CASSLRADGTEAFF. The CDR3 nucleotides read TGTGCCAGCAGTTTAAGGGCTGATGGGACTGAAGCTTTCTTT.

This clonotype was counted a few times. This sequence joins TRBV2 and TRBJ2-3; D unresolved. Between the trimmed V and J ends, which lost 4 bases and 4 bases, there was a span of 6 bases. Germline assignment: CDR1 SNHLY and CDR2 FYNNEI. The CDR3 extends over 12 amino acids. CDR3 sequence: CASSVVADTQYF. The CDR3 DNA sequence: TGTGCCAGCAGTGTGGTGGCAGATACGCAGTATTTT. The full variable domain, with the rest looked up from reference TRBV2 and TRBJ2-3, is EPEVTQTPSHQVTQMGQEVILRCVPISNHLYFYWYRQILGQKVEFLVSFYNNEISEKSEIFDDQFSVERPDGSNFTLKIRSTKLEDSAMYFCASSVVADTQYFGPGTRLTVL.

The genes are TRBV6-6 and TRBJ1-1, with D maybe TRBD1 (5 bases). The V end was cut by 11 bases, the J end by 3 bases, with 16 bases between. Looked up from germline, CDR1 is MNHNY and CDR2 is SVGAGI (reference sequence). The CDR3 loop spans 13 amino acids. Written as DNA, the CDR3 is TGTGCCGGCTCCCTCGGGGGATACACTGAAGCTTTCTTT. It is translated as CAGSLGGYTEAFF.

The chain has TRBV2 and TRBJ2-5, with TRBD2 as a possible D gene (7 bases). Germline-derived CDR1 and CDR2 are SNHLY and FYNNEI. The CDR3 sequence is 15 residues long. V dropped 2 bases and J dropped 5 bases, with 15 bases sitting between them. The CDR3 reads CASSEWAGAGETQYF. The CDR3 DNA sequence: TGTGCCAGCAGTGAATGGGCGGGGGCCGGGGAGACCCAGTACTTC.

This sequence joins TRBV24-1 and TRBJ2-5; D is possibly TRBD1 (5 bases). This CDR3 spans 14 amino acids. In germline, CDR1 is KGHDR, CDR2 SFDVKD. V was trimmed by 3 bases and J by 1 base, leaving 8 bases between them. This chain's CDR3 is CATSDRQIQETQYF. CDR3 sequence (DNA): TGTGCCACCAGTGATAGACAGATCCAAGAGACCCAGTACTTC.

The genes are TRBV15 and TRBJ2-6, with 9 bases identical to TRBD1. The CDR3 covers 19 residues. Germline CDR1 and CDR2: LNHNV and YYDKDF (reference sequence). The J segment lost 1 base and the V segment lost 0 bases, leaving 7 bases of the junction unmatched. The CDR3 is CATSRDAGQGFSGANVLTF. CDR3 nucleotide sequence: TGTGCCACCAGCAGAGATGCGGGACAGGGATTTTCTGGGGCCAACGTCCTGACTTTC. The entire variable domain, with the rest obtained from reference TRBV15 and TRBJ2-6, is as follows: DAMVIQNPRYQVTQFGKPVTLSCSQTLNHNVMYWYQQKSSQAPKLLFHYYDKDFNNEADTPDNFQSRRPNTSFCFLDIRSPGLGDTAMYLCATSRDAGQGFSGANVLTFGAGSRLTVL.

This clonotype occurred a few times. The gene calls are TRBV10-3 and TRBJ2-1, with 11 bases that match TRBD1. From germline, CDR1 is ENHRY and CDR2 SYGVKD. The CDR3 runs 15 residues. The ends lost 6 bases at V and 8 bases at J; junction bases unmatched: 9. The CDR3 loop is CAISEWDRGADEQFF. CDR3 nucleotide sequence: TGTGCCATCAGCGAATGGGACAGGGGGGCGGATGAGCAGTTCTTC.

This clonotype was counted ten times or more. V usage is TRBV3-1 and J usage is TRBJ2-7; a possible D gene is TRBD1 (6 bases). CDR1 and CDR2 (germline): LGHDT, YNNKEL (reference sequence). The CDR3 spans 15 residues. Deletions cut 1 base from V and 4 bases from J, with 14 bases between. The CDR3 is CASSQATGRRYEQYF. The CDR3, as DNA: TGTGCCAGCAGCCAAGCGACAGGAAGGAGGTACGAGCAGTACTTC.

The CDR3 DNA is TGTGCCAGCAGCCAAGAAGGGGAGGTGGTGACCCAGTACTTC. Translated: CASSQEGEVVTQYF. The chain is built from TRBV4-2 and TRBJ2-5; D possibly corresponds to TRBD2 (6 bases). CDR1 LGHNA and CDR2 YNFKEQ come from the germline V gene. The V end lost 0 bases, the J end lost 7 bases, and 12 bases lay between the germline ends. CDR3 size: 14 residues.

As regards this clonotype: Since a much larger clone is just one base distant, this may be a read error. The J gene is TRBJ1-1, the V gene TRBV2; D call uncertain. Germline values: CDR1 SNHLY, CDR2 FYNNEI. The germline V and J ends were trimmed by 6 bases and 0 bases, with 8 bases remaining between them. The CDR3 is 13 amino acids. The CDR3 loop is CASRGSMNTEAFF. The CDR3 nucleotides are TGTGCCAGCAGGGGGTCCATGAACACTGAAGCTTTCTTT.

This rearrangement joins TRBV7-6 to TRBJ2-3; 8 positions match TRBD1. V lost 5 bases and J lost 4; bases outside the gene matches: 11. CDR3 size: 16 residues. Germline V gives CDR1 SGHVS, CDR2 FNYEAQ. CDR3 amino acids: CASSRPRTGRSDTQYF. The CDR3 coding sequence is TGTGCCAGCAGCCGCCCTCGGACAGGGAGGTCAGATACGCAGTATTTT.

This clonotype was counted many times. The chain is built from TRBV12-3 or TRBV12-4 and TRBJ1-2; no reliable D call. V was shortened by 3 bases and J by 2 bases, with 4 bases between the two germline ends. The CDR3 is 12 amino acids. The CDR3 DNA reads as TGTGCCAGCAGTTTTGGAAACTATGGCTACACCTTC. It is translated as CASSFGNYGYTF.

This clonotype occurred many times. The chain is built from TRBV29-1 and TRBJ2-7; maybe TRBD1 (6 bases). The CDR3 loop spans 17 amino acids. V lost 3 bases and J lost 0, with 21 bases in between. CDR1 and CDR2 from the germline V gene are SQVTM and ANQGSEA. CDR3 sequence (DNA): TGCAGCGTTGAGCTGCAGGGTGGGACATCGAGCTCCTACGAGCAGTACTTC. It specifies CSVELQGGTSSSYEQYF.

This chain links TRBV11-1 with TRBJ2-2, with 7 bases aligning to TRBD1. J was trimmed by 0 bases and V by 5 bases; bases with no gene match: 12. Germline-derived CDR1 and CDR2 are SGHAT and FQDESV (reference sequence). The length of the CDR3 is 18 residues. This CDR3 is CASSPTTTGQPNTGELFF. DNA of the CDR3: TGTGCCAGCAGCCCAACCACTACGGGACAGCCGAACACCGGGGAGCTGTTTTTT.

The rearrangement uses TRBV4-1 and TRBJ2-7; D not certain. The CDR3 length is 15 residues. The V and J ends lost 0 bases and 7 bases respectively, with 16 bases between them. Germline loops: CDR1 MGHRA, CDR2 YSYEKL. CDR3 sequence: CASSQDGYEGWEQYF. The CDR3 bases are TGCGCCAGCAGCCAAGATGGGTACGAAGGCTGGGAGCAGTACTTC.

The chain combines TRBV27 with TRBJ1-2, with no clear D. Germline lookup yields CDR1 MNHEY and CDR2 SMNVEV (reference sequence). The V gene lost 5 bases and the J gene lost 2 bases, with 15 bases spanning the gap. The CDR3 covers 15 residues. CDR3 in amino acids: CASSQTKGFNYGYTF. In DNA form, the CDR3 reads TGTGCCAGCAGTCAAACAAAAGGATTCAACTATGGCTACACCTTC.

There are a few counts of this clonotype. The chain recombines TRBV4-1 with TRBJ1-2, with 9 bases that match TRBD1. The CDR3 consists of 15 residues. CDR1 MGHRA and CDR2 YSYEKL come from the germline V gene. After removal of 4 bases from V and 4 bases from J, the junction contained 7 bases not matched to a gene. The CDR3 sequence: CASSPVGQGPYGYTF. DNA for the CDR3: TGCGCCAGCAGCCCAGTGGGACAGGGTCCCTATGGCTACACCTTC.

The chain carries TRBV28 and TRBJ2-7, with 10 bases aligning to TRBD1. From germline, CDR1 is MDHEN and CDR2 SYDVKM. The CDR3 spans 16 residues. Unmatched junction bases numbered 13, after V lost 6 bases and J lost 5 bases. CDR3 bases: TGTGCCAGCAGCCCATTATCCCGGGACAGGGGCGACGAGCAGTACTTC. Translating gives CASSPLSRDRGDEQYF.

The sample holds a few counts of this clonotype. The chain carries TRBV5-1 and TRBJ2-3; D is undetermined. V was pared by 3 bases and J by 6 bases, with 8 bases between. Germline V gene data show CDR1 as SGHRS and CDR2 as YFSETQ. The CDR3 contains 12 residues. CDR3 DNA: TGCGCCAGCAGCTCCACTTTGGATACGCAGTATTTT. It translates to CASSSTLDTQYF.

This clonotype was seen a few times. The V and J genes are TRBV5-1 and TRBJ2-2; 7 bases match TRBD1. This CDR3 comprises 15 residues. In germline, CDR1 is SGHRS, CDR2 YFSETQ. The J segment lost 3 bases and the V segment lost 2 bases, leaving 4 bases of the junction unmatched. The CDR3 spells CASSLQGPDTGELFF. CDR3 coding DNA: TGCGCCAGCAGCTTACAGGGGCCAGACACCGGGGAGCTGTTTTTT.

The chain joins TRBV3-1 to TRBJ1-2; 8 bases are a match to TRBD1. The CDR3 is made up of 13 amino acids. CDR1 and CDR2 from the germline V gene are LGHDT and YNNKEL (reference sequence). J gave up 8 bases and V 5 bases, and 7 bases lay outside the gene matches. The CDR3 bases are TGTGCCAGCAGCGCGGACAGGGCGGGCGGCTACACCTTC. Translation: CASSADRAGGYTF. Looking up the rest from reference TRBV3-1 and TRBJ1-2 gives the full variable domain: DTAVSQTPKYLVTQMGNDKSIKCEQNLGHDTMYWYKQDSKKFLKIMFSYNNKELIINETVPNRFSPKSPDKAHLNLHINSLELGDSAVYFCASSADRAGGYTFGSGTRLTVV.

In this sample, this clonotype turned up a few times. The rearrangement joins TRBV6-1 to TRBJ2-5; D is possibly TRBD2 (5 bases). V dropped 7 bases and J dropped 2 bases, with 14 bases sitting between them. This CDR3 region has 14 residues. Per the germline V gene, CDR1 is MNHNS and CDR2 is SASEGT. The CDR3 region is CASTPPGKQETQYF. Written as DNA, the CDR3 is TGTGCCAGCACCCCTCCGGGGAAACAAGAGACCCAGTACTTC.